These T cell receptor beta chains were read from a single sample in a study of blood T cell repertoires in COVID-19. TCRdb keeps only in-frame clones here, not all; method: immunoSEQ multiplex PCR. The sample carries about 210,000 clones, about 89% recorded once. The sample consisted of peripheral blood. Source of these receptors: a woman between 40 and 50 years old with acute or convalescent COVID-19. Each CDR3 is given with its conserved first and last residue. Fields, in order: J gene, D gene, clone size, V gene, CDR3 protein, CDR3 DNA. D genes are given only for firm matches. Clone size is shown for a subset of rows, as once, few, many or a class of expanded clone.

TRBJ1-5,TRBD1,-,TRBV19,CASRSDRGNQPQHF,TGTGCCAGTAGGTCGGACAGGGGTAATCAGCCCCAGCATTTT
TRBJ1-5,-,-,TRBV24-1,CATSDGGSNQPQHF,TGTGCCACCAGTGATGGGGGGAGCAATCAGCCCCAGCATTTT
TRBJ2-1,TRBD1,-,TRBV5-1,CASSLGQGYNEQFF,TGCGCCAGCAGCTTGGGACAGGGGTACAATGAGCAGTTCTTC
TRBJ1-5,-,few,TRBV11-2,CASSLGQGSNQPQHF,TGTGCCAGCAGCTTAGGGCAGGGAAGCAATCAGCCCCAGCATTTT
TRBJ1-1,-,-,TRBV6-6,CASSWGGLGTEAFF,TGTGCCAGCAGTTGGGGGGGCCTGGGCACTGAAGCTTTCTTT
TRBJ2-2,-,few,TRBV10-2,CASRPQGAGELFF,TGCGCCAGCAGACCCCAAGGGGCGGGGGAGCTGTTTTTT
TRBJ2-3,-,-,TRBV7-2,CASSPPGGRGNTDTQYF,TGTGCCAGCAGCCCCCCCGGGGGGCGGGGGAACACAGATACGCAGTATTTT
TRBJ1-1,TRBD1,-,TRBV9,CASSVGTGVNTEAFF,TGTGCCAGCAGCGTAGGGACAGGCGTGAACACTGAAGCTTTCTTT
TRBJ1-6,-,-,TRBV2,CASSVRRPGGDSPLHF,TGTGCCAGCAGTGTTAGGCGCCCCGGGGGTGATTCACCCCTCCACTTT
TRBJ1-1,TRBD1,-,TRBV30,CAWDREGTEAFF,TGTGCCTGGGACAGGGAAGGTACTGAAGCTTTCTTT
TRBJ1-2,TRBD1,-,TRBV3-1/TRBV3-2,CASSHRTGGSYGYTF,TGTGCCAGCAGCCATCGTACAGGGGGCTCTTATGGCTACACCTTC
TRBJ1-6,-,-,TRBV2,CASIPGRGGAGNSPLHF,TGTGCCAGCATCCCCGGGCGTGGGGGCGCAGGGAATTCACCCCTCCACTTT
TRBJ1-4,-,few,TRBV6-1,CASSGNRGRRNEKLFF,TGTGCCAGCAGTGGAAACCGAGGCAGAAGGAATGAAAAACTGTTTTTT
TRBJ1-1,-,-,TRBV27,CASSLRRGLNTEAFF,TGTGCCAGCAGTTTACGCAGGGGTCTAAACACTGAAGCTTTCTTT
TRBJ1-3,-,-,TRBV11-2,CASSFLEKTGNTIYF,TGTGCCAGCAGCTTCCTAGAGAAAACTGGAAACACCATATATTTT
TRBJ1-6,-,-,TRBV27,CASSEKGAGYSPLHF,TGTGCCAGCAGCGAGAAAGGTGCAGGATATTCACCCCTCCACTTT
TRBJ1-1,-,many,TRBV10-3,CAISRSDTEAFF,TGTGCCATCTCTCGGTCGGACACTGAAGCTTTCTTT
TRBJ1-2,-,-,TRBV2,CASTSIPRGAKRGYTF,TGTGCCAGCACCTCCATCCCACGGGGGGCAAAGCGGGGCTACACCTTC
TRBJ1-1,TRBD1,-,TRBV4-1,CASSDTGQGEIEAFF,TGCGCCAGCAGTGACACTGGACAGGGGGAGATTGAAGCTTTCTTT
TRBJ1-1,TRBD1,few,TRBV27,CASSLLSSWDRDHTEAFF,TGTGCCAGCAGTTTGTTAAGTTCGTGGGACAGGGATCACACTGAAGCTTTCTTT
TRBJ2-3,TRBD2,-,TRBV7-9,CASSLGSGVTYTDTQYF,TGTGCCAGCAGCTTGGGTAGCGGGGTAACCTACACAGATACGCAGTATTTT
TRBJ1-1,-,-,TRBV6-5,CASSPSGDTNTEAFF,TGTGCCAGCAGTCCTTCCGGGGACACCAACACTGAAGCTTTCTTT
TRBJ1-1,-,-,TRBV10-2,CASSELTTRGEAFF,TGCGCCAGCAGTGAGCTCACTACCCGGGGGGAAGCTTTCTTT
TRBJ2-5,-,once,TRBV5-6,CASSYQGLETQYF,TGTGCCAGCAGCTATCAGGGTCTAGAGACCCAGTACTTC
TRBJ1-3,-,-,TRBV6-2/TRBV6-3,CASSYRVSGNTIYF,TGTGCCAGCAGTTACCGGGTCTCTGGAAACACCATATATTTT
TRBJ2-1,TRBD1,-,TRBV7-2,CASRKDRGAYNEQFF,TGTGCCAGCAGAAAGGACAGGGGGGCATACAATGAGCAGTTCTTC
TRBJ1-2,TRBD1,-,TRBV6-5,CASSSGTGILYGYTF,TGTGCCAGCAGTTCCGGGACAGGGATTCTCTATGGCTACACCTTC
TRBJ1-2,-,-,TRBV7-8,CASSLRSSGTHGYTF,TGTGCCAGCAGCTTAAGGAGTTCGGGAACGCACGGCTACACCTTC
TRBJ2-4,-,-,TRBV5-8,CASSPRRQIAKNIQYF,TGTGCCAGCAGCCCCAGGCGACAGATAGCCAAAAACATTCAGTACTTC
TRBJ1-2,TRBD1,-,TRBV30,CAWSPQGAGYGYTF,TGTGCCTGGAGTCCACAGGGGGCAGGCTATGGCTACACCTTC
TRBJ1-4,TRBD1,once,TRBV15,CATTPGQGTTNEKLFF,TGTGCCACCACCCCGGGACAGGGGACAACTAATGAAAAACTGTTTTTT
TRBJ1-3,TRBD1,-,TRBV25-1,CASSGTGGGNTIYF,TGTGCCAGCAGCGGGACAGGGGGCGGAAACACCATATATTTT
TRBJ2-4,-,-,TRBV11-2,CASSALRGAKNIQYF,TGTGCCAGCAGCGCGCTTAGGGGTGCCAAAAACATTCAGTACTTC
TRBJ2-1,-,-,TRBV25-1,CASSRTPGNEQFF,TGTGCCAGCAGCCGGACCCCGGGAAACGAGCAGTTCTTC
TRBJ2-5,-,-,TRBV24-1,CATSGRLGLEETQYF,TGTGCCACCAGTGGACGACTAGGTTTGGAAGAGACCCAGTACTTC
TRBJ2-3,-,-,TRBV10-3,CAISDADTTSTDTQYF,TGTGCCATCAGTGACGCGGACACGACTAGCACAGATACGCAGTATTTT
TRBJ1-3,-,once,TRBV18,CASSPQDNSGNTIYF,TGTGCCAGCTCACCCCAGGACAATTCTGGAAACACCATATATTTT
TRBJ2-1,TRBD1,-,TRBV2,CASSPTGAAYNEQFF,TGTGCCAGCAGTCCGACAGGGGCTGCCTACAATGAGCAGTTCTTC
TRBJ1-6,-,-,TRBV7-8,CASSSDSSSPLHF,TGTGCCAGCAGCTCGGACAGCTCTTCACCCCTCCACTTT
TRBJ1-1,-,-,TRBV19,CASSIVGGSWNTEAFF,TGTGCCAGTAGTATAGTAGGAGGCTCGTGGAACACTGAAGCTTTCTTT
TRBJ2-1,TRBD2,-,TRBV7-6,CASSPTGGGLRRQFF,TGTGCCAGCAGCCCCACTGGGGGGGGATTGAGACGGCAGTTCTTC
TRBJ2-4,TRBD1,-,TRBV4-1,CASSQDSSRGLHLGKNIQYF,TGCGCCAGCAGCCAAGACAGCAGCAGGGGGCTCCATTTGGGCAAAAACATTCAGTACTTC
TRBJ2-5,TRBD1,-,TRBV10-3,CATRQGQGLKETQYF,TGTGCCACTAGACAGGGACAGGGATTGAAAGAGACCCAGTACTTC
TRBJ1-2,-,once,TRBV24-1,CATSGVGTFGFRYTF,TGTGCCACCAGTGGAGTAGGCACGTTCGGGTTCCGCTACACCTTC
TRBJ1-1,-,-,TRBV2,CASKGFGKAEAFF,TGTGCCAGCAAAGGATTCGGGAAGGCTGAAGCTTTCTTT
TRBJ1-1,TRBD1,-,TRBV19,CASSMDRVTEAFF,TGTGCCAGTAGTATGGACAGGGTGACTGAAGCTTTCTTT
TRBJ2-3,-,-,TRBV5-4,CASSPHGVADTQYF,TGTGCCAGCAGCCCCCACGGGGTGGCAGATACGCAGTATTTT
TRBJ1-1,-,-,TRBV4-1,CASRTPQGNTEAFF,TGCGCCAGCCGGACTCCCCAAGGGAACACTGAAGCTTTCTTT
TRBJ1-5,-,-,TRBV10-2,CASSPAGAGQPQHF,TGCGCCAGCAGCCCAGCGGGGGCTGGCCAGCCCCAGCATTTT
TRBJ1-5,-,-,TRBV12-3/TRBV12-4,CASSPTYGPQHF,TGTGCCAGCAGTCCGACTTACGGGCCCCAGCATTTT
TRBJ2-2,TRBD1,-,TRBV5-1,CASRGQGVFTGELFF,TGCGCCAGCAGAGGGCAGGGGGTTTTCACCGGGGAGCTGTTTTTT